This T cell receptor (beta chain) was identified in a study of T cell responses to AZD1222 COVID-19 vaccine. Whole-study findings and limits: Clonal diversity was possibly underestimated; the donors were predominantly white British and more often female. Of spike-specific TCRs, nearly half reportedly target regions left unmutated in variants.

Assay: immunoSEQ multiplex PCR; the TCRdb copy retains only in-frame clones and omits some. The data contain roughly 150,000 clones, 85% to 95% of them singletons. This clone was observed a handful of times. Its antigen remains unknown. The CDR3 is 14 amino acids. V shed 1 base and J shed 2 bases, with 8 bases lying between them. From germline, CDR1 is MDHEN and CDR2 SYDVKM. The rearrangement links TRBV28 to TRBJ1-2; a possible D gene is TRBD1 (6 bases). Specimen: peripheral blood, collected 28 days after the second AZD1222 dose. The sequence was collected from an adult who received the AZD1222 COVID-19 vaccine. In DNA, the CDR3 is TGTGCCAGCAGTTTATATCAGGGGAACTATGGCTACACCTTC. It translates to CASSLYQGNYGYTF.